The 9 T cell receptor beta chains below come from one sample, sequenced in a study of CD8+CD57+ T cells in acquired aplastic anemia. Profiling of TCR beta VDJ combinations and CDR3 sequences used genomic DNA as template. TCRdb passed the reads through MiXCR, listing each CDR3 protein once. Of around 250,000 distinct CDR3 sequences in the sample, 55% to 65% were seen once. The sequenced sample consisted of sorted CD4+, CD8+, or CD8+CD57+ T cells (not recorded which) from PBMCs. These receptors were collected from a human donor with severe aplastic anemia or a healthy control (not recorded which).

V and J are TRBV6-5 and TRBJ2-5; a weak D match, TRBD2 (5 bases). The CDR3 has 15 residues. The germline V gene has CDR1 MNHEY and CDR2 SVGAGI. Between the trimmed V and J ends, which lost 6 bases and 2 bases, there was a span of 16 bases. CDR3: CASRTSGRVQETQYF. DNA for the CDR3: TGTGCCAGCAGGACGAGCGGACGGGTACAAGAGACCCAGTACTTC.

The count of this clonotype is one. The chain links TRBV24-1 to TRBJ2-3, with a tentative D call TRBD1 (6 bases). The germline V gene encodes CDR1 KGHDR and CDR2 SFDVKD. V was pared by 9 bases and J by 2 bases, with 20 bases between. The CDR3 spans 16 residues. CDR3 coding DNA: TGTGCCACCTCCCCTTCCGGGACACAACACACAGATACGCAGTATTTT. Translated: CATSPSGTQHTDTQYF.

V is TRBV24-1 and J is TRBJ2-7; TRBD2 aligns across 7 bases. Unmatched junction bases numbered 7, after V lost 9 bases and J lost 6 bases. The CDR3 is made up of 12 amino acids. From germline, CDR1 is KGHDR and CDR2 SFDVKD. This CDR3 reads CATQGGILEQYF. CDR3 sequence (DNA): TGTGCCACCCAGGGAGGGATCCTCGAGCAGTACTTC.

This clonotype was found many times. The chain carries TRBV9 and TRBJ2-7; D perhaps matches TRBD2 (7 bases). In germline, CDR1 is SGDLS, CDR2 YYNGEE. Trimming took off 4 bases at V and 4 bases at J, with 18 bases between the two ends. There are 15 residues in the CDR3. The CDR3 DNA is TGTGCCAGCAGCTCGAAGGGGGGGGGCAAATACGAGCAGTACTTC. Protein: CASSSKGGGKYEQYF.

V and J are TRBV29-1 and TRBJ2-6; D not certain. In germline, CDR1 is SQVTM, CDR2 ANQGSEA. The CDR3 has 15 residues. V lost 5 bases, J lost 0 bases, and 11 bases lay in between. The CDR3 sequence is CSVLGSSSGANVLTF. Written as DNA, the CDR3 is TGCAGCGTTTTAGGTTCCAGCTCTGGGGCCAACGTCCTGACTTTC.

This clonotype appeared many times. The chain couples TRBV6-1 to TRBJ2-3; tentatively, D is TRBD1 (6 bases). CDR3 size: 13 residues. Trimming shortened V by 5 bases and J by 2 bases, and 8 bases separated the two germline ends. Germline CDR1 is MNHNS and CDR2 is SASEGT. Written as DNA, the CDR3 is TGTGCCAGCAGTCAGGGGTACACAGATACGCAGTATTTT. This sequence encodes CASSQGYTDTQYF.

This clonotype occurred a few times. The chain recombines TRBV7-2 with TRBJ2-7; 11 bases are shared with TRBD2. Germline CDR1 and CDR2: SGHTA and FQGNSA. V trimming: 4 bases; J trimming: 1 base; junction bases outside the gene matches: 6. The CDR3 totals 16 residues. The DNA for the CDR3 is TGTGCCAGCAGCTCCAATCTAGCGGGAGGTTCCTACGAGCAGTACTTC. As protein: CASSSNLAGGSYEQYF. The variable domain in full, with the rest retrieved from reference TRBV7-2 and TRBJ2-7, is GAGVSQSPSNKVTEKGKDVELRCDPISGHTALYWYRQSLGQGLEFLIYFQGNSAPDKSGLPSDRFSAERTGGSVSTLTIQRTQQEDSAVYLCASSSNLAGGSYEQYFGPGTRLTVT.

This clonotype has at least ten counts. This sequence joins TRBV20-1 and TRBJ2-3; the match to TRBD2 covers 13 bases. This CDR3 region has 15 residues. V lost 5 bases, J lost 5 bases, and 7 bases stayed unmatched. CDR1 DFQATT and CDR2 SNEGSKA come from the germline V gene (reference sequence). CDR3 sequence reads: CSAVRLAGGKDTQYF. Written as DNA, the CDR3 is TGCAGTGCTGTCAGACTAGCGGGGGGAAAAGATACGCAGTATTTT.

In the case of this clonotype: Because it lacks the conserved phenylalanine or tryptophan at the end, this CDR3 is likely a read error. It is unclear where the CDR3 begins or ends on the DNA, so no DNA is shown, and the CDR3 is as TCRdb lists it. V is TRBV7-7 and J is TRBJ2-7; the table's TRBD1 call for D was not verified on the DNA. Germline loops: CDR1 SSHAT, CDR2 FNYEAQ (reference sequence). The CDR3 region is 16 residues in length, termini included. CDR3 in amino acids: CASSLAGTGEKYEQYL.